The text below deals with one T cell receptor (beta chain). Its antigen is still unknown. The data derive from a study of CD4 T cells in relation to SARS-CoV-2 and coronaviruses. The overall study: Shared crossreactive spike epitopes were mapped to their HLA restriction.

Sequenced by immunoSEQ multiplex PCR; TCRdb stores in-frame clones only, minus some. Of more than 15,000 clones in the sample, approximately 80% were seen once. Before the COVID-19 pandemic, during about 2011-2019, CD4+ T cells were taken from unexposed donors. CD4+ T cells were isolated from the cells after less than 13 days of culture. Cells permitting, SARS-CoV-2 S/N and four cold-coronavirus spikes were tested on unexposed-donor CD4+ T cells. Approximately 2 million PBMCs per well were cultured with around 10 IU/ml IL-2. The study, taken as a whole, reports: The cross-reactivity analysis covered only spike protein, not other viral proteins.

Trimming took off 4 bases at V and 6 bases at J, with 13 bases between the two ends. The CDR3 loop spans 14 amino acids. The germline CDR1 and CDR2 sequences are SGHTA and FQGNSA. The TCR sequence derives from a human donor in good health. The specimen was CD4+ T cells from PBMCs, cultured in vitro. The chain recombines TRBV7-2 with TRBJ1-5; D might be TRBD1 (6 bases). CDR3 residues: CASSSRGGAQPQHF. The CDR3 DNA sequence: TGTGCCAGCAGCTCCCGAGGGGGGGCTCAGCCCCAGCATTTT.